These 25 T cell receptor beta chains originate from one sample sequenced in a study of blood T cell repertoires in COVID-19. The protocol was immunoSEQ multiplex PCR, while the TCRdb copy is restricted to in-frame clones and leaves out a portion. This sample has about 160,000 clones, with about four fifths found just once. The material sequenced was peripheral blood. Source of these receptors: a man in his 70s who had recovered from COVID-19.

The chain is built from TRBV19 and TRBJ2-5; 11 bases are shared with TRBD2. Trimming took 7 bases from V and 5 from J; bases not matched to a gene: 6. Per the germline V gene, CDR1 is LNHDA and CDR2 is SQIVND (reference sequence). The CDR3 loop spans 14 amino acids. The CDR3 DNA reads TGTGCCAGTAAGGCTAGCGGGAGGTCTGAGACCCAGTACTTC. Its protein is CASKASGRSETQYF.

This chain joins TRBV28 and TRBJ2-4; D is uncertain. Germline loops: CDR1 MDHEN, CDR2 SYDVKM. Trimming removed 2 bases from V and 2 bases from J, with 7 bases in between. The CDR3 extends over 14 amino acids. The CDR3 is CASSLTWPKNIQYF. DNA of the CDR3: TGTGCCAGCAGTTTAACCTGGCCCAAAAACATTCAGTACTTC.

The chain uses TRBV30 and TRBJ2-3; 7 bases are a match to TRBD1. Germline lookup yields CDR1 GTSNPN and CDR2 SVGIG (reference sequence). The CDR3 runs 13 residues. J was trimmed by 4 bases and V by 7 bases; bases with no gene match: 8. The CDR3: CASRWQGADTQYF. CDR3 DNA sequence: TGTGCCTCCAGATGGCAGGGGGCAGATACGCAGTATTTT. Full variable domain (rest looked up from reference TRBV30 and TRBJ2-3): SQTIHQWPATLVQPVGSPLSLECTVEGTSNPNLYWYRQAAGRGLQLLFYSVGIGQISSEVPQNLSASRPQDRQFILSSKKLLLSDSGFYLCASRWQGADTQYFGPGTRLTVL.

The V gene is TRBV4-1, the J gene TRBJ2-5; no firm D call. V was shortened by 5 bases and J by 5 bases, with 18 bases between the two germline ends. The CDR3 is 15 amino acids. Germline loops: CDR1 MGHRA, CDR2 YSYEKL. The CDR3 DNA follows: TGCGCCAGCAGCTATACTCCGGTTGAGCTGGAGACCCAGTACTTC. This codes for CASSYTPVELETQYF.

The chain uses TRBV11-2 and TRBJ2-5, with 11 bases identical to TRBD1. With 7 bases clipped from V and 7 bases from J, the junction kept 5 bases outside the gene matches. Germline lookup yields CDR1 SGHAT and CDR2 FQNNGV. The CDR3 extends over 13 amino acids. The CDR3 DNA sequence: TGTGCCAGCACCCGCGGGACAGGGGGGACCCAGTACTTC. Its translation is CASTRGTGGTQYF. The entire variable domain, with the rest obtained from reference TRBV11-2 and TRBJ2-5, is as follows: EAGVAQSPRYKIIEKRQSVAFWCNPISGHATLYWYQQILGQGPKLLIQFQNNGVVDDSQLPKDRFSAERLKGVDSTLKIQPAKLEDSAVYLCASTRGTGGTQYFGPGTRLLVL.

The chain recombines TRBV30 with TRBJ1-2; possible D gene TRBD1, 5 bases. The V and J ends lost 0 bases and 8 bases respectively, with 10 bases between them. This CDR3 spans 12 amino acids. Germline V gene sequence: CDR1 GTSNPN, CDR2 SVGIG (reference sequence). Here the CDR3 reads CAWSVGASGYTF. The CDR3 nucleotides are TGTGCCTGGAGTGTTGGGGCCTCAGGCTACACCTTC.

The CDR3 region is CASSRRSGHDNEQFF. Here the CDR3 DNA reads TGTGCCAGCAGCAGACGAAGCGGGCACGACAATGAGCAGTTCTTC. The chain couples TRBV9 to TRBJ2-1, with D tentatively TRBD2 (6 bases). The CDR3 consists of 15 residues. Germline V gene sequence: CDR1 SGDLS, CDR2 YYNGEE. The V gene lost 4 bases and the J gene lost 5 bases, with 16 bases spanning the gap.

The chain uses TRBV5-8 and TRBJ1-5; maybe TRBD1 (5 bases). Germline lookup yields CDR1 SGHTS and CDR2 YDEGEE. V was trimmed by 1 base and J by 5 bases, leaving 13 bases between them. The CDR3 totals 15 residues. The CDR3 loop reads CASSLSGGPHQPQHF. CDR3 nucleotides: TGTGCCAGCAGCTTGTCGGGGGGACCCCATCAGCCCCAGCATTTT. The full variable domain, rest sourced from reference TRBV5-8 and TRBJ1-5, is EAGVTQSPTHLIKTRGQQATLRCSPISGHTSVYWYQQALGLGLQFLLWYDEGEERNRGNFPPRFSGRQFPNYSSELNVNALELEDSALYLCASSLSGGPHQPQHFGDGTRLSIL.

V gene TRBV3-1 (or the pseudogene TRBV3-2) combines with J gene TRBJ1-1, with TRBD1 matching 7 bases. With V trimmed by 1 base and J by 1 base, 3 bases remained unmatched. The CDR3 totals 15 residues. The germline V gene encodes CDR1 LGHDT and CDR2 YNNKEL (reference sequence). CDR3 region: CASSQAGGGNTEAFF. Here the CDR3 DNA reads TGTGCCAGCAGCCAAGCAGGGGGAGGGAACACTGAAGCTTTCTTT.

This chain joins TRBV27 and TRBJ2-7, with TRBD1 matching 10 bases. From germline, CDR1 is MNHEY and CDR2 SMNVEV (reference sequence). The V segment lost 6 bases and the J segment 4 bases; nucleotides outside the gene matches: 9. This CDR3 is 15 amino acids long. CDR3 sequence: CASSSPGQGRYEQYF. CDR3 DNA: TGTGCCAGCAGCTCCCCGGGACAGGGGCGGTACGAGCAGTACTTC.

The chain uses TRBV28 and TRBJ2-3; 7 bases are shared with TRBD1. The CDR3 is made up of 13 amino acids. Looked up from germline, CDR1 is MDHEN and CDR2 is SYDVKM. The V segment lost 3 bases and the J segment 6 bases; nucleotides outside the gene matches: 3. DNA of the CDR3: TGTGCCAGCAGTTTTCAAGGGGGCGATACGCAGTATTTT. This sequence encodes CASSFQGGDTQYF. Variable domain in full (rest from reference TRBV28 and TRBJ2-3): DVKVTQSSRYLVKRTGEKVFLECVQDMDHENMFWYRQDPGLGLRLIYFSYDVKMKEKGDIPEGYSVSREKKERFSLILESASTNQTSMYLCASSFQGGDTQYFGPGTRLTVL.

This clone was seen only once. The CDR3 sequence: CASSLQKGTGGDKDYEQYF. CDR3 bases: TGTGCCAGCAGCTTACAGAAGGGGACAGGGGGCGATAAGGACTACGAGCAGTACTTC. The V gene is TRBV7-2, the J gene TRBJ2-7; 12 nucleotides align to TRBD1. With V trimmed by 2 bases and J by 3 bases, 14 bases remained unmatched. The CDR3 is 19 residues long. Germline V lookup: CDR1 SGHTA, CDR2 FQGNSA.

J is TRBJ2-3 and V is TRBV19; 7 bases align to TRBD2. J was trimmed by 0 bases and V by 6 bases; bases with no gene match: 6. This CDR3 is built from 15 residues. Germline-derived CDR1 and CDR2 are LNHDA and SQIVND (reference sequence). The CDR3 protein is CASRPSGSSTDTQYF. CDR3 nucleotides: TGTGCCAGTAGGCCTAGCGGTTCTAGCACAGATACGCAGTATTTT.

CDR3 DNA: TGTGCCAGCAGCGGACAGAGCAATCAGCCCCAGCATTTT. This gives the protein CASSGQSNQPQHF. The genes are TRBV2 and TRBJ1-5, with D tentatively TRBD1 (6 bases). Germline lookup yields CDR1 SNHLY and CDR2 FYNNEI. This CDR3 has 13 amino acids. Trimming cost V 6 bases and J 1 base, with 7 bases left between them.

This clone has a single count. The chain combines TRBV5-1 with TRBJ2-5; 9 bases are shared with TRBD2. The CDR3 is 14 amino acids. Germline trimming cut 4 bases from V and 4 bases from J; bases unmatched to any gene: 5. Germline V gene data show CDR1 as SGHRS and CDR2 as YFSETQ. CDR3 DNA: TGCGCCAGCAGCCTCTCAGCGGGAGGAGAGACCCAGTACTTC. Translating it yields CASSLSAGGETQYF.

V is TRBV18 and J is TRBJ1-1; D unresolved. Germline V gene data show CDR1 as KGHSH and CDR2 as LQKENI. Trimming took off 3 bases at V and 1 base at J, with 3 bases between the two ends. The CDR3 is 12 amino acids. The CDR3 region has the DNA TGTGCCAGCTCACCCCAGAACACTGAAGCTTTCTTT. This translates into CASSPQNTEAFF.

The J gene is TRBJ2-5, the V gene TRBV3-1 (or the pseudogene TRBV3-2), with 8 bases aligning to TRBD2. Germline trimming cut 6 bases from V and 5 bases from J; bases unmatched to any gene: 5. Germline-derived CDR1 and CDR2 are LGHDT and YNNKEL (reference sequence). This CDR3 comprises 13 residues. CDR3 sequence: CASRYTGGETQYF. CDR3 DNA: TGTGCCAGCAGGTATACGGGAGGGGAGACCCAGTACTTC.

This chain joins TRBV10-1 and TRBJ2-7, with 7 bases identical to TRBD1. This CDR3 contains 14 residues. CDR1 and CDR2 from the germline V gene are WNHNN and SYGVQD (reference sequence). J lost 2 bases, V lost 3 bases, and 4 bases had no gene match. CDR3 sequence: CASSEGDRPYEQYF. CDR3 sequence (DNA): TGCGCCAGCAGTGAAGGGGACAGACCCTACGAGCAGTACTTC.

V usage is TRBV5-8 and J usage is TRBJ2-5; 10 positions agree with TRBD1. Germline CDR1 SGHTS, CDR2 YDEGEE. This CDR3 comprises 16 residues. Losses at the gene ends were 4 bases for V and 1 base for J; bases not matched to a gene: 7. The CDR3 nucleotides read TGTGCCAGCAGCGGCCGGGACAGGGGAACCCAAGAGACCCAGTACTTC. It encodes CASSGRDRGTQETQYF.

CDR3 protein: CASSQDTGWGNTIYF. The CDR3 DNA reads TGTGCCAGCAGCCAAGATACGGGGTGGGGAAACACCATATATTTT. The V and J genes are TRBV3-1 (or the pseudogene TRBV3-2) and TRBJ1-3; D remains unclear. V was clipped by 0 bases and J by 4 bases, with 10 bases between them. Germline V CDR1 and CDR2: LGHDT, YNNKEL (reference sequence). The CDR3 runs to 15 residues.

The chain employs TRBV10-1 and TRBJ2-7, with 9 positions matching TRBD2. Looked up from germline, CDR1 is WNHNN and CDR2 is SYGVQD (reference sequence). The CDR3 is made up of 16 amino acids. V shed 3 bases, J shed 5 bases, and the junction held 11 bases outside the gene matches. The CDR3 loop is CASSERGPSGTHEQYF. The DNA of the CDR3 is TGCGCCAGCAGTGAACGGGGGCCTAGCGGGACCCACGAGCAGTACTTC.

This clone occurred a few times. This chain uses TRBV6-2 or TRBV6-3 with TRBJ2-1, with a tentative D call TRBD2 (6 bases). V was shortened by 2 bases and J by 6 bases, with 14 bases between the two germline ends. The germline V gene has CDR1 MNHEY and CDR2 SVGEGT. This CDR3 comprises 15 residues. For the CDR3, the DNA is TGTGCCAGCAGTTACCGCCCGCGGGGAGCCAATGAGCAGTTCTTC. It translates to CASSYRPRGANEQFF.

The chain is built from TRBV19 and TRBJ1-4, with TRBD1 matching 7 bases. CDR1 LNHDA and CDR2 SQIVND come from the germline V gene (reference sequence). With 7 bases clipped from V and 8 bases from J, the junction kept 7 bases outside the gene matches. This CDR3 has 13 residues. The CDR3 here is CASTPQGQEKLFF. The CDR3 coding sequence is TGTGCCAGTACCCCACAGGGACAGGAAAAACTGTTTTTT.

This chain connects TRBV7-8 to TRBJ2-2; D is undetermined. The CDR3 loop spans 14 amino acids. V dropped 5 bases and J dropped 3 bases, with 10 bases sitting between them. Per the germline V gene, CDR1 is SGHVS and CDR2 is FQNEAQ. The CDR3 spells CASSNRQDTGELFF. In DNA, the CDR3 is TGTGCCAGCAGCAATCGACAAGACACCGGGGAGCTGTTTTTT.

The CDR3 DNA reads as TGTGCCAGCAGTGCTCGGGGGGCCAATGAAAAACTGTTTTTT. Translating gives CASSARGANEKLFF. The genes are TRBV2 and TRBJ1-4, with D maybe TRBD1 (6 bases). The CDR3 contains 14 residues. Trimming pared 4 bases from V and 5 bases from J, leaving 11 bases between. Looked up from germline, CDR1 is SNHLY and CDR2 is FYNNEI.